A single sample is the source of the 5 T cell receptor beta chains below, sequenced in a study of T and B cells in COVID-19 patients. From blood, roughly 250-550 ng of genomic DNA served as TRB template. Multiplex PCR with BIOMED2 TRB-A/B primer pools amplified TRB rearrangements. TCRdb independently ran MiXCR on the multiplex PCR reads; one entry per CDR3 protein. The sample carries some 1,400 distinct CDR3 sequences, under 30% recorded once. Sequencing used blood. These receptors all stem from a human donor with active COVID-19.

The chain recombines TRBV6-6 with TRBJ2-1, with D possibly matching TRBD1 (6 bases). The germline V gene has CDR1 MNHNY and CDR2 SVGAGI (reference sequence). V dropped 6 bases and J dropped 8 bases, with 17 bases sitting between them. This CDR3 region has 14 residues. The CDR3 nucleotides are TGTGCCAGCAGCAGGGGCCCTAATCTGGATGAGCAGTTCTTC. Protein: CASSRGPNLDEQFF.

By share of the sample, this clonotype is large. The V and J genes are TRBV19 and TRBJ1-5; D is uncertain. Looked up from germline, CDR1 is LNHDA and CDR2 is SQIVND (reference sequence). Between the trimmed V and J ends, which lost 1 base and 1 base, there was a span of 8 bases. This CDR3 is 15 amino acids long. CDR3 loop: CASSIGSGSNQPQHF. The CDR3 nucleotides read TGTGCCAGTAGTATAGGGTCCGGGAGCAATCAGCCCCAGCATTTT. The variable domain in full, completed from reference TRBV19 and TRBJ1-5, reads DGGITQSPKYLFRKEGQNVTLSCEQNLNHDAMYWYRQDPGQGLRLIYYSQIVNDFQKGDIAEGYSVSREKKESFPLTVTSAQKNPTAFYLCASSIGSGSNQPQHFGDGTRLSIL.

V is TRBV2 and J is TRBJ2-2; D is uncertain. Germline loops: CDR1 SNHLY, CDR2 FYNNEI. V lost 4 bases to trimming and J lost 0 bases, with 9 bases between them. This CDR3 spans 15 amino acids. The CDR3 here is CASSGSRPNTGELFF. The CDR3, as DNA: TGTGCCAGCAGTGGTTCCAGGCCGAACACCGGGGAGCTGTTTTTT.

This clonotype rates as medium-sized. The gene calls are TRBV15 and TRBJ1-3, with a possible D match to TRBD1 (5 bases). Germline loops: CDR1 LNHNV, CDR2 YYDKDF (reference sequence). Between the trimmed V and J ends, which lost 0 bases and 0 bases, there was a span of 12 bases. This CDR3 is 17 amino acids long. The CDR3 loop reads CATSREPRDSSGNTIYF. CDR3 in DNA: TGTGCCACCAGCAGAGAACCCCGCGACAGCTCTGGAAACACCATATATTTT. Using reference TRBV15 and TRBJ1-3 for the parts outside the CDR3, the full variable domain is DAMVIQNPRYQVTQFGKPVTLSCSQTLNHNVMYWYQQKSSQAPKLLFHYYDKDFNNEADTPDNFQSRRPNTSFCFLDIRSPGLGDTAMYLCATSREPRDSSGNTIYFGEGSWLTVV.

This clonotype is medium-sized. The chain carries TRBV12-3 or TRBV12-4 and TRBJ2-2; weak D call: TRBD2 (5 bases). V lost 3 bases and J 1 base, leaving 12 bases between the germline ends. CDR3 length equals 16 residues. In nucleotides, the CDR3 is TGTGCCAGCAGTTTTCGGAGGTGGCTGAACACCGGGGAGCTGTTTTTT. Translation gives CASSFRRWLNTGELFF.